These 5 T cell receptor beta chains originate from one sample sequenced in a study of blood T cell repertoires in COVID-19. Profiled with immunoSEQ multiplex PCR; TCRdb holds only in-frame clones, not every one. The sample carries some 300,000 clones, nearly 90% recorded once. Specimen: peripheral blood. Receptors were obtained from a woman aged 40 to 49 with COVID-19, enrolled during active disease.

CDR3 DNA: TGTGCCAGTTACAGAGAGAGGGGGAATGAGCAGTTCTTC. Its translation is CASYRERGNEQFF. This rearrangement joins TRBV2 to TRBJ2-1; D might be TRBD1 (6 bases). Trimming took 9 bases from V and 7 from J, leaving 16 bases between them. The CDR3 is made up of 13 amino acids. Germline lookup yields CDR1 SNHLY and CDR2 FYNNEI.

V is TRBV5-4 and J is TRBJ1-4; D is perhaps TRBD1 (6 bases). The CDR3 sequence is 13 residues long. V gave up 7 bases and J gave up 8 bases, with 15 bases separating them. The germline gives CDR1 SGHNT, CDR2 YYREEE (reference sequence). CDR3 nucleotide sequence: TGTGCCAGCCACGAGAGGGGGGGCGAAAAACTGTTTTTT. Translation gives CASHERGGEKLFF. Full variable domain (missing parts from reference TRBV5-4 and TRBJ1-4): ETGVTQSPTHLIKTRGQQVTLRCSSQSGHNTVSWYQQALGQGPQFIFQYYREEENGRGNFPPRFSGLQFPNYSSELNVNALELDDSALYLCASHERGGEKLFFGSGTQLSVL.

This clone was counted a few times. The chain uses TRBV29-1 and TRBJ2-3; 9 bases agree with TRBD2. The CDR3 is 14 amino acids. V shed 5 bases, J shed 2 bases, and the junction held 5 bases outside the gene matches. Germline CDR1 reads SQVTM; CDR2 reads ANQGSEA. The CDR3 reads CSVPLAGPTDTQYF. CDR3 nucleotides: TGCAGCGTTCCTCTAGCGGGGCCCACAGATACGCAGTATTTT.

A few counts support this clone. The V call is TRBV27, the J call TRBJ1-2; D is possibly TRBD1 (5 bases). Trimming removed 7 bases at V and 8 bases at J, with 17 bases between. Germline values: CDR1 MNHEY, CDR2 SMNVEV (reference sequence). There are 13 residues in the CDR3. The DNA for the CDR3 is TGTGCCAGCACTCCCGCGGGGGTAGTAGGCTACACCTTC. Amino acid sequence: CASTPAGVVGYTF.

This clone was recorded once. V gene TRBV3-1 (or the pseudogene TRBV3-2) combines with J gene TRBJ2-6; 8 bases line up with TRBD1. J gave up 0 bases and V 4 bases, and 5 bases lay outside the gene matches. Germline V gene sequence: CDR1 LGHDT, CDR2 YNNKEL (reference sequence). The CDR3 length is 17 residues. CDR3 in DNA: TGTGCCAGCAGCCTGGACAGGGTGAGCTCTGGGGCCAACGTCCTGACTTTC. This gives the protein CASSLDRVSSGANVLTF.